The clone carrying this TCR beta chain has at least ten counts. These data originate in a study of T cell repertoires in cytomegalovirus infection. TCRdb re-called the reads with MiXCR, one entry per CDR3 protein. The table shows about 360,000 distinct CDR3 sequences, with 15% to 20% occurring only once. This CDR3 has 15 residues. CDR1 and CDR2 (germline): SGHVS, FQNEAQ. V trimming: 5 bases; J trimming: 0 bases; junction bases outside the gene matches: 6. The rearrangement joins TRBV7-8 to TRBJ2-7, with 8 bases that match TRBD1. This sequence was found in a human donor in good health (CMV status not recorded). Some clones in this sample may be carry-over from other donors' samples. The sample was PBMCs. The CDR3 nucleotides are TGTGCCAGCAGCAACAGGGACAGGAGCTCCTACGAGCAGTACTTC. Its protein product is CASSNRDRSSYEQYF. The entire variable domain, with the rest obtained from reference TRBV7-8 and TRBJ2-7, is as follows: GAGVSQSPRYKVAKRGQDVALRCDPISGHVSLFWYQQALGQGPEFLTYFQNEAQLDKSGLPSDRFFAERPEGSVSTLKIQRTQQEDSAVYLCASSNRDRSSYEQYFGPGTRLTVT.